Presented here are 16 T cell receptor beta chains from one specimen sequenced in a study of beta chain features in type 1 diabetes. Study-level results: Moderate but significant shortening of TCRB CDR3s was recorded in all four CD4+ subsets from Type 1 diabetes patients.

No antigen is known for these receptors. cDNA synthesis used the whole RNA isolate, giving expressed TCRB sequences. Assay: immunoSEQ multiplex PCR; the TCRdb copy retains only in-frame clones and omits some. Here the sample spans more than 300,000 clones, 10% to 15% being singletons. The sample taken for sequencing was naive CD4+ T cells from blood. The receptors come from a young woman with type 1 diabetes.

This clone has a handful of counts. The genes are TRBV7-2 and TRBJ2-5; TRBD2 is a possible D gene (6 bases). CDR1 is SGHTA and CDR2 is FQGNSA in the germline V gene. This CDR3 is built from 14 residues. Trimming took off 2 bases at V and 1 base at J, with 8 bases between the two ends. The CDR3 protein is CASSLNGGQETQYF. CDR3 DNA: TGTGCCAGCAGCTTAAACGGGGGCCAAGAGACCCAGTACTTC.

This chain uses TRBV5-1 with TRBJ1-1; D is ambiguous. This CDR3 comprises 15 residues. Trimming removed 4 bases from V and 1 base from J, with 14 bases in between. CDR1 is SGHRS, CDR2 YFSETQ, per germline. This chain's CDR3 is CASSPGRRENTEAFF. DNA of the CDR3: TGCGCCAGCAGCCCCGGTCGGAGGGAGAACACTGAAGCTTTCTTT. Based on the CDR3 plus reference TRBV5-1 and TRBJ1-1, the full variable domain is KAGVTQTPRYLIKTRGQQVTLSCSPISGHRSVSWYQQTPGQGLQFLFEYFSETQRNKGNFPGRFSGRQFSNSRSEMNVSTLELGDSALYLCASSPGRRENTEAFFGQGTRLTVV.

This chain connects TRBV4-3 to TRBJ2-7, with 9 bases that match TRBD2. V lost 2 bases and J lost 4; bases outside the gene matches: 6. Germline lookup yields CDR1 LGHNA and CDR2 YSLEER. CDR3 size: 15 residues. In DNA, the CDR3 is TGCGCCAGCAGCCAACAACTAGCGGGCCTATACGAGCAGTACTTC. It specifies CASSQQLAGLYEQYF.

This clone was counted between two and nine times. The rearrangement uses TRBV7-2 and TRBJ2-1; 8 bases are a match to TRBD1. The CDR3 covers 15 residues. Looked up from germline, CDR1 is SGHTA and CDR2 is FQGNSA. V gave up 1 base and J gave up 2 bases; unmatched junction bases: 1. CDR3 protein: CASSLDRGAYNEQFF. The CDR3 DNA is TGTGCCAGCAGCTTAGACAGGGGGGCCTACAATGAGCAGTTCTTC.

This clone has just a few counts. The chain employs TRBV4-3 and TRBJ2-3; D call uncertain. Deletions cut 3 bases from V and 3 bases from J, with 7 bases between. The CDR3 runs to 13 residues. The germline V gene encodes CDR1 LGHNA and CDR2 YSLEER. CDR3 loop: CASSQTSTDTQYF. DNA of the CDR3: TGCGCCAGCAGCCAGACATCGACAGATACGCAGTATTTT.

J is TRBJ2-2 and V is TRBV6-5, with 9 bases aligning to TRBD2. Per germline, CDR1 MNHEY and CDR2 SVGAGI. CDR3 length equals 15 residues. The ends lost 1 base at V and 5 bases at J; junction bases unmatched: 2. DNA for the CDR3: TGTGCCAGCAGTTACTTGGCGGGGGGGACCGGGGAGCTGTTTTTT. It specifies CASSYLAGGTGELFF.

The V gene is TRBV30, the J gene TRBJ2-1; a weak D match, TRBD2 (5 bases). CDR3 length: 11 residues. V lost 2 bases and J 8 bases, leaving 7 bases between the germline ends. The germline CDR1 and CDR2 sequences are GTSNPN and SVGIG (reference sequence). The CDR3 DNA reads TGTGCCTGGAGTTTCGGGGATGAGCAGTTCTTC. Its translation is CAWSFGDEQFF.

This chain joins TRBV7-3 and TRBJ2-1; 12 nucleotides line up with TRBD2. The CDR3 has 15 residues. Germline CDR1 and CDR2: SGHTA and FQGTGA. V shed 3 bases and J 7 bases; nucleotides not matched to a gene: 4. CDR3 region: CASSFRLAGVNEQFF. The CDR3 DNA reads as TGTGCCAGCAGCTTTAGACTAGCGGGAGTAAATGAGCAGTTCTTC.

This clone was seen a few times. J is TRBJ2-1 and V is TRBV7-9, with 10 bases fitting TRBD1. Trimming removed 6 bases from V and 2 bases from J; junction bases left unmatched: 4. This CDR3 contains 15 residues. Germline V gives CDR1 SEHNR, CDR2 FQNEAQ (reference sequence). CDR3 residues: CASSPGTGAYNEQFF. CDR3 coding DNA: TGTGCCAGCAGTCCCGGGACAGGGGCCTACAATGAGCAGTTCTTC.

The chain employs TRBV29-1 and TRBJ2-7, with TRBD2 as a possible D gene (6 bases). Germline CDR1 SQVTM, CDR2 ANQGSEA. CDR3 length: 13 residues. The germline V and J ends were trimmed by 4 bases and 5 bases, with 15 bases remaining between them. The DNA for the CDR3 is TGCAGCGTTGCGGGACTTTTGAGGGACGAGCAGTACTTC. It codes for CSVAGLLRDEQYF.

This clone was found a few times. The chain joins TRBV7-9 to TRBJ1-2, with D perhaps matching TRBD1 (5 bases). V was clipped by 10 bases and J by 8 bases, with 20 bases between them. The CDR3 is made up of 13 amino acids. Germline V lookup: CDR1 SEHNR, CDR2 FQNEAQ (reference sequence). CDR3 sequence (DNA): TGTGCCACCAATTCCTTTGGGGCAGAGGGCTACACCTTC. This gives the protein CATNSFGAEGYTF.

This chain joins TRBV14 and TRBJ2-7; 7 nucleotides agree with TRBD1. The CDR3 loop spans 14 amino acids. Losses at the gene ends were 3 bases for V and 2 bases for J; bases not matched to a gene: 4. The germline CDR1 and CDR2 sequences are SGHDN and FVKESK. The CDR3 DNA sequence: TGTGCCAGCAGCCAGATAAGGGGGCCCTACGAGCAGTACTTC. Translating it yields CASSQIRGPYEQYF.

The chain couples TRBV10-3 to TRBJ2-3; 8 nucleotides agree with TRBD1. After removal of 4 bases from V and 4 bases from J, the junction contained 4 bases not matched to a gene. Germline V gene sequence: CDR1 ENHRY, CDR2 SYGVKD. The CDR3 runs to 14 residues. The CDR3 region is CAISARQGSDTQYF. The CDR3 region has the DNA TGTGCCATCAGTGCCCGACAGGGGTCAGATACGCAGTATTTT.

This sequence joins TRBV10-3 and TRBJ2-7; 10 nucleotides align to TRBD1. This CDR3 has 13 amino acids. The J segment lost 3 bases and the V segment lost 6 bases, leaving 2 bases of the junction unmatched. Germline CDR1 ENHRY, CDR2 SYGVKD. The CDR3 region has the DNA TGTGCCATCAGGGGGGACAGGGGCTACGAGCAGTACTTC. It codes for CAIRGDRGYEQYF.

In this sample, this clone turned up a few times. The rearrangement uses TRBV29-1 and TRBJ2-5, with 9 bases matching TRBD2. Per the germline V gene, CDR1 is SQVTM and CDR2 is ANQGSEA. The ends lost 6 bases at V and 1 base at J; junction bases unmatched: 9. The CDR3 runs to 15 residues. For the CDR3, the DNA is TGCAGCGTCTATATAGCGGGGGAGCCCCAAGAGACCCAGTACTTC. It translates to CSVYIAGEPQETQYF.

V and J are TRBV11-2 and TRBJ2-7; maybe TRBD2 (5 bases). The CDR3 is made up of 15 amino acids. V lost 5 bases and J lost 2, with 16 bases in between. Germline CDR1 reads SGHAT; CDR2 reads FQNNGV. This CDR3 is CASSVTPGSAYEQYF. In DNA, the CDR3 is TGTGCCAGCAGCGTTACCCCGGGGTCTGCCTACGAGCAGTACTTC.